Each of the 20 T cell receptor beta chains below was sequenced from the same sample in a study of T-cell reconstitution after alpha-beta-depleted transplantation in children. Unique molecular identifiers were used in preparing the TCRbeta library. Each CDR3 protein is one row after TCRdb ran MiXCR on the PCR reads. The sample contains over 100,000 distinct CDR3 sequences, roughly 7.2% of which appear only once. The source material was PBMCs, sampled before TCRalphabeta/CD19-depleted stem cell transplant. All receptors come from a boy under 10 years old with acute lymphoblastic leukemia, due to receive a stem cell transplant.

The V call is TRBV7-9, the J call TRBJ2-7; no firm D call. CDR3 size: 16 residues. Germline CDR1 and CDR2: SEHNR and FQNEAQ (reference sequence). Trimming left V 4 bases short and J 0 bases short, with 16 bases between. The CDR3 coding sequence is TGTGCCAGCAGCTCGCAAACAGCTATACTCTCCTACGAGCAGTACTTC. It yields the protein CASSSQTAILSYEQYF.

This clonotype turned up a few times. The rearrangement uses TRBV7-3 and TRBJ2-3; D tentatively reads TRBD1 or TRBD2 (6 bases each). CDR1 SGHTA and CDR2 FQGTGA come from the germline V gene. The CDR3 has 16 residues. The V and J ends lost 3 bases and 3 bases respectively, with 16 bases between them. In DNA, the CDR3 is TGTGCCAGCAGCTTCCTCGGGGGCCCCGGGACAGATACGCAGTATTTT. Amino acids: CASSFLGGPGTDTQYF.

This clonotype was picked up a small number of times. The chain recombines TRBV3-1 with TRBJ1-6, with D unresolved. V was pared by 1 base and J by 13 bases, with 11 bases between. This CDR3 contains 13 residues. Looked up from germline, CDR1 is LGHDT and CDR2 is YNNKEL (reference sequence). The CDR3 region has the DNA TGTGCCAGCAGCCAAGGTATGGGGAGGCCCCTCCACTTT. It yields the protein CASSQGMGRPLHF.

This clonotype was found many times. J is TRBJ2-1 and V is TRBV29-1, with D perhaps assigned TRBD1 or TRBD2 (5 bases each). The CDR3 is 11 amino acids. Germline lookup yields CDR1 SQVTM and CDR2 ANQGSEA. Between the trimmed V and J ends, which lost 2 bases and 9 bases, there was a span of 8 bases. The CDR3, as DNA: TGCAGCGTTGAACCGGGGACTGAGCAGTTCTTC. Translating it yields CSVEPGTEQFF.

This CDR3 is CASRPGHSTGELFF. In DNA form, the CDR3 reads TGTGCCAGCAGACCCGGTCACTCCACCGGGGAGCTGTTTTTT. The chain carries TRBV5-4 and TRBJ2-2; unclear D gene. The CDR3 is 14 residues long. Germline V lookup: CDR1 SGHNT, CDR2 YYREEE (reference sequence). V lost 5 bases to trimming and J lost 4 bases, with 12 bases between them. Using reference TRBV5-4 and TRBJ2-2 for the parts outside the CDR3, the full variable domain is ETGVTQSPTHLIKTRGQQVTLRCSSQSGHNTVSWYQQALGQGPQFIFQYYREEENGRGNFPPRFSGLQFPNYSSELNVNALELDDSALYLCASRPGHSTGELFFGEGSRLTVL.

This clonotype is deemed medium-sized. This chain joins TRBV6-4 and TRBJ2-2, with D tentatively TRBD1 or TRBD2 (5 bases each). CDR1 is MRHNA, CDR2 SNTAGT, per germline. The CDR3 has 13 residues. The V end lost 10 bases, the J end lost 6 bases, and 15 bases lay between the germline ends. Here the CDR3 reads CATSLGTAGELFF. The CDR3 DNA reads as TGTGCCACCAGCCTTGGGACGGCCGGGGAGCTGTTTTTT.

In this sample, this clonotype turned up a few times. The chain joins TRBV6-2 or TRBV6-3 to TRBJ2-2; 8 bases line up with TRBD2. Per the germline V gene, CDR1 is MNHEY and CDR2 is SVGEGT. With 6 bases clipped from V and 6 bases from J, the junction kept 6 bases outside the gene matches. The CDR3 is 14 amino acids. The CDR3 DNA follows: TGTGCCAGCAGCGTAGCGGGGTATGCCGGGGAGCTGTTTTTT. It encodes CASSVAGYAGELFF.

This clonotype has just a few counts. This sequence joins TRBV28 and TRBJ2-2; D might be TRBD2 (5 bases). This CDR3 has 15 residues. Germline CDR1 reads MDHEN; CDR2 reads SYDVKM. The V end lost 7 bases, the J end lost 0 bases, and 12 bases lay between the germline ends. The CDR3 is CASTHGVTNTGELFF. DNA for the CDR3: TGTGCCAGCACCCACGGGGTGACGAACACCGGGGAGCTGTTTTTT. Drawing the rest from reference TRBV28 and TRBJ2-2, the complete variable domain is DVKVTQSSRYLVKRTGEKVFLECVQDMDHENMFWYRQDPGLGLRLIYFSYDVKMKEKGDIPEGYSVSREKKERFSLILESASTNQTSMYLCASTHGVTNTGELFFGEGSRLTVL.

Ten or more counts support this clonotype. At one boundary the junction diverges from the germline segment, which might be a read error. The chain carries TRBV20-1 and TRBJ1-2; D possibly corresponds to TRBD1 (6 bases). The CDR3 is 11 residues long. CDR1 DFQATT and CDR2 SNEGSKA come from the germline V gene (reference sequence). CDR3: CSVRGGLGYTF. The CDR3 DNA follows: TGCAGTGTTAGAGGGGGACTTGGCTACACCTTC.

The sample holds a few counts of this clonotype. The chain carries TRBV12-3 or TRBV12-4 and TRBJ2-3; D gene unclear. V was trimmed by 0 bases and J by 2 bases, leaving 18 bases between them. There are 18 residues in the CDR3. The CDR3 spells CASSLAASTPKNTDTQYF. The CDR3 nucleotides are TGTGCCAGCAGTTTAGCCGCCTCCACACCTAAGAACACAGATACGCAGTATTTT.

The chain has TRBV20-1 and TRBJ2-7, with a weak D call TRBD2 (5 bases). The CDR3 has 16 amino acids. Trimming took off 0 bases at V and 2 bases at J, with 17 bases between the two ends. CDR1 is DFQATT, CDR2 SNEGSKA, per germline (reference sequence). Written as DNA, the CDR3 is TGCAGTGCTAGAGATCGTGGGAGCAAAATCCCCTACGAGCAGTACTTC. This codes for CSARDRGSKIPYEQYF.

Details on this clonotype: Possible read error: a much larger clone is one base away. Given the absence of the conserved phenylalanine or tryptophan at the CDR3 end, a read error is likely. The chain uses TRBV3-1 and TRBJ2-5; possible D gene TRBD2, 5 bases. The germline CDR1 and CDR2 sequences are LGHDT and YNNKEL (reference sequence). This CDR3 has 15 amino acids. V shed 1 base and J shed 0 bases, with 9 bases lying between them. CDR3 coding DNA: TGTGCCAGCAGCCAAGGGCTAGCCTACCAAGAGACCCAGTACTCC. Its protein is CASSQGLAYQETQYS.

This clonotype was detected ten times or more. The chain carries TRBV29-1 and TRBJ2-7; TRBD1 matches at 8 bases. The junction had 11 bases not matched to a gene; V was cut back by 7 bases and J by 3 bases. The CDR3 contains 14 residues. Germline V lookup: CDR1 SQVTM, CDR2 ANQGSEA. The CDR3 region is CSAVGRTGIYEQYF. The DNA of the CDR3 is TGCAGCGCTGTAGGAAGGACAGGGATCTACGAGCAGTACTTC.

This clonotype was counted many times. The chain combines TRBV27 with TRBJ2-3; 8 bases match TRBD2. The V gene's germline CDR1 is MNHEY and CDR2 SMNVEV (reference sequence). This CDR3 is 16 amino acids long. V lost 2 bases, J lost 2 bases, and 6 bases stayed unmatched. The CDR3 nucleotides read TGTGCCAGCAGTTTAGCCCTAGCGGGCTACACAGATACGCAGTATTTT. Translating it yields CASSLALAGYTDTQYF.

The genes are TRBV12-3 or TRBV12-4 and TRBJ1-4, with 10 bases fitting TRBD1. CDR3 size: 15 residues. V was clipped by 6 bases and J by 6 bases; unmatched bases: 7. This chain's CDR3 is CASSQDRGRYEKLFF. The CDR3 region has the DNA TGTGCCAGCAGCCAGGACAGGGGGAGATATGAAAAACTGTTTTTT.

In this sample, this clonotype turned up many times. The genes are TRBV9 and TRBJ2-3; the D gene is possibly TRBD1 (5 bases). The CDR3 has 16 residues. The germline CDR1 and CDR2 sequences are SGDLS and YYNGEE. Trimming left V 3 bases short and J 6 bases short, with 20 bases between. The CDR3 region is CASSGGQGLMADTQYF. DNA of the CDR3: TGTGCCAGCAGCGGCGGTCAGGGCCTAATGGCGGATACGCAGTATTTT.

This clonotype was observed a few times. The V and J genes are TRBV5-1 and TRBJ2-3; D unresolved. Deletions cut 6 bases from V and 4 bases from J, with 15 bases between. This CDR3 is built from 14 residues. Germline V gives CDR1 SGHRS, CDR2 YFSETQ. CDR3 in DNA: TGCGCCAGCACCCCGGGTGGGATAGCAGATACGCAGTATTTT. It yields the protein CASTPGGIADTQYF.

As concerns this clonotype: It may be a read error: a sequence one base away is much more abundant. This chain links TRBV7-6 with TRBJ1-1; TRBD1 aligns across 10 bases. CDR3 length: 15 amino acids. CDR1 and CDR2 (germline): SGHVS, FNYEAQ. After removal of 4 bases from V and 0 bases from J, the junction contained 2 bases not matched to a gene. In nucleotides, the CDR3 is TGTGCCAGCAGCTCGGGACAGGGGCTGAACACTGAAGCTTTCTTT. Translating it yields CASSSGQGLNTEAFF.

This clonotype was seen only a few times. The chain carries TRBV6-5 and TRBJ2-5; D is perhaps TRBD2 (5 bases). The germline V gene has CDR1 MNHEY and CDR2 SVGAGI. Between the trimmed V and J ends, which lost 8 bases and 2 bases, there was a span of 15 bases. The CDR3 extends over 14 amino acids. The CDR3 bases are TGTGCCAGCGGGAGAGGGTCAACACAAGAGACCCAGTACTTC. This sequence encodes CASGRGSTQETQYF.

At least ten counts were recorded for this clonotype. V usage is TRBV4-1 and J usage is TRBJ2-2; D tentatively fits TRBD1 or TRBD2 (5 bases each). Trimming shortened V by 1 base and J by 3 bases, and 15 bases separated the two germline ends. The CDR3 covers 17 residues. Per the germline V gene, CDR1 is MGHRA and CDR2 is YSYEKL. The CDR3 DNA reads as TGCGCCAGCAGCCAAGCGCGTGGGGGATCGGACACCGGGGAGCTGTTTTTT. It translates to CASSQARGGSDTGELFF.